These 13 T cell receptor beta chains share one sample of origin, sequenced in a study of T-cell reconstitution after alpha-beta-depleted transplantation in children. Using unique molecular identifiers, the investigators prepared the TCRbeta library. TCRdb processed the PCR reads anew with MiXCR; each CDR3 protein has one entry. Found here are around 800,000 distinct CDR3 sequences, approximately 15% of them singletons; the top ten hold just under 5%. Source: PBMCs, mostly from graft donor cells, taken 360 days after TCRalphabeta/CD19-depleted stem cell transplant. The receptors derive from a male patient younger than 18 who had a stem cell transplant for acute lymphoblastic leukemia, so the T cells may come from the graft donor.

This chain joins TRBV5-5 and TRBJ2-7; TRBD1 matches at 8 bases. The CDR3 sequence is 18 residues long. V lost 3 bases to trimming and J lost 2 bases; unmatched junction nucleotides: 16. Germline V CDR1 and CDR2: SGHKS, YYEKEE (reference sequence). The CDR3, as DNA: TGTGCCAGCAGCTCCACACCCTTGTCGGACAGGGATACCTACGAGCAGTACTTC. Its protein product is CASSSTPLSDRDTYEQYF.

At least ten counts were recorded for this clonotype. The CDR3 region has the DNA TGCGCCAGCAGCTTTGCGGGAGAGGAGACCCAGTACTTC. Translation gives CASSFAGEETQYF. This rearrangement joins TRBV5-1 to TRBJ2-5; 7 bases align to TRBD2. This CDR3 is 13 amino acids long. Trimming took 2 bases from V and 5 from J; bases not matched to a gene: 3. CDR1 and CDR2 from the germline V gene are SGHRS and YFSETQ.

This clonotype was counted between two and nine times. V is TRBV14 and J is TRBJ2-7, with TRBD1 matching over 11 bases. The J segment lost 4 bases and the V segment lost 4 bases, leaving 9 bases of the junction unmatched. The CDR3 totals 16 residues. The germline V gene encodes CDR1 SGHDN and CDR2 FVKESK. The CDR3 region has the DNA TGTGCCAGCAGCCTTTTTAGGACAGGGGGCCCATACGAGCAGTACTTC. This translates into CASSLFRTGGPYEQYF.

The chain combines TRBV7-8 with TRBJ2-1; D remains ambiguous. CDR3 length: 18 amino acids. V dropped 2 bases and J dropped 0 bases, with 17 bases sitting between them. In germline, CDR1 is SGHVS, CDR2 FQNEAQ. The CDR3 DNA is TGTGCCAGCAGCTTACTCATGGGCAGACCTAGCTCCTACAATGAGCAGTTCTTC. Translation: CASSLLMGRPSSYNEQFF.

In its sample, this clonotype was seen a few times. This chain links TRBV29-1 with TRBJ2-7; D is possibly TRBD2 (7 bases). Germline lookup yields CDR1 SQVTM and CDR2 ANQGSEA. This CDR3 is 14 amino acids long. The V end lost 6 bases, the J end lost 1 base, and 16 bases lay between the germline ends. The CDR3 nucleotides read TGCAGCGTGAGGGGGGGCAGGAAATCCTACGAGCAGTACTTC. Translating gives CSVRGGRKSYEQYF.

The chain joins TRBV7-3 to TRBJ2-5, with D perhaps matching TRBD1 (6 bases). Trimming removed 5 bases at V and 1 base at J, with 8 bases between. The CDR3 consists of 13 residues. Germline loops: CDR1 SGHTA, CDR2 FQGTGA. CDR3 in amino acids: CASSKDSQETQYF. The CDR3, as DNA: TGTGCCAGCAGCAAGGACAGCCAAGAGACCCAGTACTTC.

This clonotype has more than one count but fewer than ten. V is TRBV18 and J is TRBJ2-2, with TRBD2 as a possible D gene (5 bases). Trimming left V 2 bases short and J 4 bases short, with 14 bases between. This CDR3 has 16 amino acids. The germline CDR1 and CDR2 sequences are KGHSH and LQKENI. The chain's CDR3 is CASSPIRRDSTGELFF. The CDR3 nucleotides read TGTGCCAGCTCACCAATTAGACGGGATTCCACCGGGGAGCTGTTTTTT.

V and J are TRBV7-2 and TRBJ2-1, with a possible D match to TRBD1 (6 bases). The V and J ends lost 5 bases and 7 bases respectively, with 21 bases between them. The CDR3 is 16 residues long. CDR1 is SGHTA and CDR2 is FQGNSA in the germline V gene. Written as DNA, the CDR3 is TGTGCCAGCAGCCCGCAGAGACAGGTAGTAGTTAATGAGCAGTTCTTC. Residues: CASSPQRQVVVNEQFF.

The genes are TRBV12-3 or TRBV12-4 and TRBJ1-1; 7 bases are a match to TRBD1. V was pared by 5 bases and J by 3 bases, with 6 bases of the junction left unmatched. The CDR3 sequence is 14 residues long. DNA of the CDR3: TGTGCCAGCAGTCGACAGGGACCCCACACTGAAGCTTTCTTT. This encodes CASSRQGPHTEAFF.

This chain links TRBV24-1 with TRBJ2-2; TRBD2 matches at 10 bases. Per the germline V gene, CDR1 is KGHDR and CDR2 is SFDVKD. The CDR3 extends over 17 amino acids. V lost 5 bases to trimming and J lost 4 bases; unmatched junction nucleotides: 9. Here the CDR3 reads CATSASLAGEGTGELFF. The CDR3 DNA reads as TGTGCCACCAGTGCCTCTCTAGCGGGAGAGGGCACCGGGGAGCTGTTTTTT.

This clonotype was counted only a few times. This chain's CDR3 is CASLGGGRAIYEQYF. CDR3 DNA: TGTGCATCGCTAGGGGGCGGGAGGGCCATCTACGAGCAGTACTTC. The chain links TRBV12-3 or TRBV12-4 to TRBJ2-7; 9 bases fit TRBD2. The CDR3 extends over 15 amino acids.

This chain connects TRBV7-6 to TRBJ2-1; D may be TRBD1 (6 bases). The V end was cut by 1 base, the J end by 4 bases, with 17 bases between. Per the germline V gene, CDR1 is SGHVS and CDR2 is FNYEAQ. CDR3 length equals 17 residues. Here the CDR3 DNA reads TGTGCCAGCAGCTTAGGAGGGGCAGGGGCGTTTTACAATGAGCAGTTCTTC. Translated, it gives CASSLGGAGAFYNEQFF.

This clonotype was seen many times. V and J are TRBV27 and TRBJ1-6, with TRBD1 as a possible D gene (5 bases). The CDR3 loop spans 14 amino acids. The V gene lost 3 bases and the J gene lost 6 bases, with 9 bases spanning the gap. CDR1 and CDR2 (germline): MNHEY, SMNVEV (reference sequence). The CDR3 sequence is CASSFWGSNSPLHF. CDR3 in DNA: TGTGCCAGCAGTTTTTGGGGGTCTAATTCACCCCTCCACTTT.